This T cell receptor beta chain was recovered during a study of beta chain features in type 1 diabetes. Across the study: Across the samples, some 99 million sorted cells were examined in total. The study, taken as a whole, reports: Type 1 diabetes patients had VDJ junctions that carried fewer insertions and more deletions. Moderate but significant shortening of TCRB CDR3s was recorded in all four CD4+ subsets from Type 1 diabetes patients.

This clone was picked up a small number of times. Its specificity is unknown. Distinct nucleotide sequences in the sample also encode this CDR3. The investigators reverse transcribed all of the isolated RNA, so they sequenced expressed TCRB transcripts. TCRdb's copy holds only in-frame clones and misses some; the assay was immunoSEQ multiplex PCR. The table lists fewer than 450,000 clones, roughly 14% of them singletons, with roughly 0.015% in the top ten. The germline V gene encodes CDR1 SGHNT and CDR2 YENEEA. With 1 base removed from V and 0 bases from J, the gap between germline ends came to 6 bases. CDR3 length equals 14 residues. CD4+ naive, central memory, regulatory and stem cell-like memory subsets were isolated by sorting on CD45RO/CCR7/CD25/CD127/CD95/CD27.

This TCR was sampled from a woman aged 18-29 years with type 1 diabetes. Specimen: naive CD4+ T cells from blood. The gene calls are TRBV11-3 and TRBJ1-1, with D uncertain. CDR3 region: CASSLVSVNTEAFF. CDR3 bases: TGTGCCAGCAGCTTAGTATCCGTGAACACTGAAGCTTTCTTT.